This T cell receptor beta chain was found in a study of early T cells in non-severe SARS-CoV-2 infection (dated by TCRdb to about 2021). For context, the study as a whole: TCR sequencing used bulk RNA from unsorted whole blood, so alpha and beta chains could not be paired.

Concerning this clonotype itself: Its antigen is currently not known. The record has no base qualities; no much larger clone is one base away.

The research as a whole found: Matching against VDJdb was skewed toward anti-spike CD8 responses, likely underestimated virus-specific expansions, and missed private and CD4 specificities.

Library creation used 5' RACE. The sample was run on a NextSeq 500. Unique molecular identifiers were attached to individual cDNA molecules in the TCR library protocol so that sequencing error and PCR bias could be corrected. TCR alpha and beta chains were both sequenced, and the abundances of alpha and beta sequences in each sample were closely correlated with each other. The study's own analysis went as follows. Decombinator V4 was used to annotate TCR sequences for V gene, J gene and CDR3. Expanded TCRs were defined as changing significantly between any two time points under a Poisson model with p below 0.0001. TCR abundances were normalised to the total number of TCRs sequenced per sample and were expressed as counts per million. TRAV1-2 paired with TRAJ12, TRAJ20 or TRAJ33 defined MAIT TCRs, while TRAV10 paired with TRAJ18 defined iNKT TCRs. VDJdb, accessed 1 November 2021, was searched for CMV, EBV and SARS-CoV-2 annotated TCRs, excluding TCRs annotated for multiple antigens. The public reads were reanalyzed by TCRdb: fastp trimming at Q25, MiXCR alignment, in-frame beta chains only. Each record represents a unique CDR3 protein, reported with the most common genes and DNA among its rows. The V and J calls come from TCRdb's annotation, not from the publication. The sample table holds roughly 80,000 distinct CDR3 sequences, of which roughly an eighth were seen once. The ten biggest clones cover 3% of the sample.

Including the terminal cysteine and phenylalanine, the CDR3 comprises 16 residues. Only the CDR3 portion is preserved as DNA: 48 bases, with reading frame beginning at the first base. From a lookup of the germline V gene, CDR1 and CDR2 are MGHRA and YSYEKL. V is cut by 0 bases and J by 3 bases, and the space between the germline ends is 15 bases. The study was a case-control design nested within a healthcare worker cohort in London, UK, with weekly nasopharyngeal swab PCR tests and blood sampling. Between 23 and 31 March 2020, the week of the UK lockdown, healthcare workers were enrolled and then followed up weekly for as long as 16 weeks.

The clonotype comes from an adult who was a healthcare worker with PCR-confirmed SARS-CoV-2 infection or an uninfected control (not recorded which). The V gene is TRBV4-1 and the J gene is TRBJ2-7; the D region possibly corresponds to TRBD2 (6 bases align). Material: whole blood. At the DNA level, the sequence is TGCGCCAGCAGCCAAGATTATGGGACTGGAGACTACGAGCAGTACTTC. Protein translation: CASSQDYGTGDYEQYF.